Below are 30 T cell receptor beta chains sequenced from a single sample in a study of identical twins. TCRdb redid the calling of the 5' RACE reads with MiXCR, one entry per CDR3 protein. The table has a few hundred thousand distinct CDR3 sequences, about 10% seen once. Sequencing was carried out using memory T cells sorted from blood. All receptors derive from a man aged 50 to 60 in good health.

V usage is TRBV4-1 and J usage is TRBJ2-5; no definite D call. Germline-derived CDR1 and CDR2 are MGHRA and YSYEKL. The CDR3 runs 14 residues. Between the trimmed V and J ends, which lost 1 base and 1 base, there was a span of 7 bases. The CDR3 sequence is CASSQGVIQETQYF. The CDR3 DNA follows: TGCGCCAGCAGCCAAGGGGTAATCCAAGAGACCCAGTACTTC.

This clonotype was seen many times. CDR3 sequence (DNA): TGCAGCGATTCCGGCCACTCTGGGGCCAACGTCCTGACTTTC. This sequence encodes CSDSGHSGANVLTF. The chain carries TRBV29-1 and TRBJ2-6; no firm D call. CDR3 length: 14 residues. Looked up from germline, CDR1 is SQVTM and CDR2 is ANQGSEA. Trimming cost V 7 bases and J 0 bases, with 10 bases left between them.

This clonotype was seen repeatedly, ten times or more. The chain couples TRBV12-3 or TRBV12-4 to TRBJ2-2; 14 positions match TRBD2. CDR3 length: 16 residues. Trimming at V came to 5 bases and at J to 4 bases, leaving 3 bases not matched to a gene. The CDR3 region is CASSPGLAGVTGELFF. In DNA, the CDR3 is TGTGCCAGCAGTCCGGGACTAGCGGGGGTCACCGGGGAGCTGTTTTTT.

The chain has TRBV24-1 and TRBJ2-2, with D possibly matching TRBD1 (6 bases). The CDR3 loop spans 16 amino acids. V lost 3 bases, J lost 0 bases, and 10 bases lay in between. Germline-derived CDR1 and CDR2 are KGHDR and SFDVKD. DNA for the CDR3: TGTGCCACCAGTGATCAGGGGACGGCGAACACCGGGGAGCTGTTTTTT. Translation: CATSDQGTANTGELFF.

This clonotype was found a few times. This sequence joins TRBV12-3 or TRBV12-4 and TRBJ2-7; D perhaps matches TRBD2 (5 bases). The ends were cut back, 5 bases at V and 4 bases at J, with 21 bases in the middle. There are 16 residues in the CDR3. The DNA of the CDR3 is TGTGCCAGCAGTCCCCGGCGCCGGGGAAGGGAATACGAGCAGTACTTC. This sequence encodes CASSPRRRGREYEQYF.

The chain employs TRBV5-1 and TRBJ2-2; TRBD1 matches 8 bases. The CDR3 has 17 residues. With 0 bases clipped from V and 6 bases from J, the junction kept 10 bases outside the gene matches. Germline V lookup: CDR1 SGHRS, CDR2 YFSETQ. CDR3 coding DNA: TGCGCCAGCAGCTTGGAAGGGAGGACAGGGAAGGCCGGGGAGCTGTTTTTT. Protein: CASSLEGRTGKAGELFF. The complete variable domain, with remaining parts taken from reference TRBV5-1 and TRBJ2-2, reads KAGVTQTPRYLIKTRGQQVTLSCSPISGHRSVSWYQQTPGQGLQFLFEYFSETQRNKGNFPGRFSGRQFSNSRSEMNVSTLELGDSALYLCASSLEGRTGKAGELFFGEGSRLTVL.

This clonotype was picked up a small number of times. The gene calls are TRBV4-1 and TRBJ2-1; perhaps TRBD2 as D (5 bases). The V gene's germline CDR1 is MGHRA and CDR2 YSYEKL. The CDR3 is made up of 14 amino acids. Deletions cut 1 base from V and 4 bases from J, with 8 bases between. In DNA, the CDR3 is TGCGCCAGCAGCCAAGGGACTGAATACAATGAGCAGTTCTTC. Protein: CASSQGTEYNEQFF.

This rearrangement joins TRBV7-2 to TRBJ2-7; 7 positions agree with TRBD1. The CDR3 is 16 residues long. The V gene end was trimmed by 4 bases and the J gene end by 1 base; junction bases not matched to a gene: 10. Germline V lookup: CDR1 SGHTA, CDR2 FQGNSA. The CDR3 sequence: CASSSQTPGQSYEQYF. CDR3 DNA: TGTGCCAGCAGCTCCCAAACCCCGGGACAGTCCTACGAGCAGTACTTC.

This clonotype was observed a few times. The genes are TRBV29-1 and TRBJ2-5; TRBD1 is a possible D gene (5 bases). Germline values: CDR1 SQVTM, CDR2 ANQGSEA. V shed 4 bases and J shed 5 bases, with 14 bases lying between them. This CDR3 spans 13 amino acids. The CDR3 coding sequence is TGCAGCGTTGTTTACACCCCAGGGGAGACCCAGTACTTC. It yields the protein CSVVYTPGETQYF.

CDR3 nucleotide sequence: TGCGCCAGCAGCGACAGGACAGGCCCGGAGACCCAGTACTTC. Protein product: CASSDRTGPETQYF. V is TRBV5-1 and J is TRBJ2-5; 7 bases map to TRBD1. Per the germline V gene, CDR1 is SGHRS and CDR2 is YFSETQ. CDR3 length: 14 residues. The ends lost 4 bases at V and 5 bases at J; junction bases unmatched: 8.

The sample holds a few counts of this clonotype. The V gene is TRBV7-2, the J gene TRBJ1-5; D call uncertain. Looked up from germline, CDR1 is SGHTA and CDR2 is FQGNSA. The CDR3 length is 15 residues. V was cut by 1 base and J by 0 bases, with 7 bases left in between. The CDR3 sequence is CASSLDGYSNQPQHF. The DNA for the CDR3 is TGTGCCAGCAGCTTAGACGGGTATAGCAATCAGCCCCAGCATTTT. The full variable domain, in which reference TRBV7-2 and TRBJ1-5 provide the parts outside the CDR3, is GAGVSQSPSNKVTEKGKDVELRCDPISGHTALYWYRQSLGQGLEFLIYFQGNSAPDKSGLPSDRFSAERTGGSVSTLTIQRTQQEDSAVYLCASSLDGYSNQPQHFGDGTRLSIL.

The chain couples TRBV6-1 to TRBJ1-2; a weak D match, TRBD1 (5 bases). CDR3 length equals 14 residues. CDR1 is MNHNS, CDR2 SASEGT, per germline. V lost 2 bases and J lost 8, with 15 bases in between. Here the CDR3 DNA reads TGTGCCAGCAGTGAACGGGACGGACTAGGAGGCTACACCTTC. Translation gives CASSERDGLGGYTF.

This clonotype was counted only a few times. CDR3 nucleotides: TGTGCCAGCAGCCAATGGGGAGGCTACGAGCAGTACTTC. Its translation: CASSQWGGYEQYF. The chain links TRBV3-1 to TRBJ2-7, with TRBD2 as a possible D gene (6 bases). The V gene's germline CDR1 is LGHDT and CDR2 YNNKEL (reference sequence). The CDR3 is 13 residues long. The V and J ends lost 2 bases and 3 bases respectively, with 8 bases between them.

Many counts were recorded for this clonotype. The rearrangement joins TRBV4-3 to TRBJ1-1, with unresolved D. The CDR3 spans 13 residues. The V and J ends lost 5 bases and 2 bases respectively, with 9 bases between them. Germline assignment: CDR1 LGHNA and CDR2 YSLEER. The CDR3 DNA follows: TGCGCCAGCAGCGTAGCCGGAAACACTGAAGCTTTCTTT. Translation gives CASSVAGNTEAFF.

In its sample, this clonotype was seen a few times. V is TRBV5-4 and J is TRBJ2-7; D is uncertain. Deletions cut 0 bases from V and 6 bases from J, with 10 bases between. Germline V CDR1 and CDR2: SGHNT, YYREEE (reference sequence). This CDR3 has 13 amino acids. CDR3 DNA: TGTGCCAGCAGCTTGGGGCAGGACCGCGAGCAGTACTTC. It is translated as CASSLGQDREQYF.

This clonotype was observed a few times. The CDR3 sequence: CASSAGTSSYNEQFF. DNA of the CDR3: TGTGCCAGCAGTGCCGGGACAAGCTCCTACAATGAGCAGTTCTTC. This chain uses TRBV6-2 or TRBV6-3 with TRBJ2-1; perhaps TRBD1 as D (6 bases). CDR3 length: 15 residues. V was clipped by 5 bases and J by 0 bases, with 11 bases between them. The germline V gene has CDR1 MNHEY and CDR2 SVGEGT.

The sample holds many counts of this clonotype. The chain recombines TRBV7-8 with TRBJ2-3, with a possible D match to TRBD1 (5 bases). V was pared by 3 bases and J by 4 bases, with 14 bases between. This CDR3 region has 15 residues. Germline V gives CDR1 SGHVS, CDR2 FQNEAQ. CDR3 DNA: TGTGCCAGCAGCTTGGGGCAGGGTCTCGCAGATACGCAGTATTTT. This gives the protein CASSLGQGLADTQYF.

This clonotype appeared many times. The rearrangement links TRBV7-2 to TRBJ2-2; D gene uncertain. Trimming shortened V by 1 base and J by 4 bases, and 7 bases separated the two germline ends. The CDR3 length is 14 residues. Per the germline V gene, CDR1 is SGHTA and CDR2 is FQGNSA. This chain's CDR3 is CASSLVKGTGELFF. In DNA form, the CDR3 reads TGTGCCAGCAGCTTAGTTAAAGGCACCGGGGAGCTGTTTTTT.

This clonotype was found a few times. The chain is built from TRBV20-1 and TRBJ2-7; 8 nucleotides line up with TRBD2. Trimming cost V 3 bases and J 2 bases; bases outside gene matches: 3. There are 13 residues in the CDR3. CDR1 DFQATT and CDR2 SNEGSKA come from the germline V gene (reference sequence). The CDR3 DNA is TGCAGTGCTAGTCCGGGACTAGCCTACGAGCAGTACTTC. Translating it yields CSASPGLAYEQYF.

This clonotype was detected ten times or more. V is TRBV29-1 and J is TRBJ2-2, with a possible D match to TRBD1 (6 bases). Looked up from germline, CDR1 is SQVTM and CDR2 is ANQGSEA. CDR3 size: 13 residues. Trimming cost V 6 bases and J 0 bases, with 8 bases left between them. The DNA for the CDR3 is TGCAGCGTACGACAGGCGAACACCGGGGAGCTGTTTTTT. This codes for CSVRQANTGELFF.

The J gene is TRBJ1-1, the V gene TRBV7-2; D is uncertain. CDR1 and CDR2 (germline): SGHTA, FQGNSA. V lost 5 bases and J 5 bases, leaving 12 bases between the germline ends. There are 13 residues in the CDR3. CDR3 DNA: TGTGCCAGCAGCCTTCGCCGAGCGACTGAAGCTTTCTTT. This codes for CASSLRRATEAFF.

This clonotype was seen repeatedly, ten times or more. The rearrangement links TRBV20-1 to TRBJ1-1, with a possible D match to TRBD1 (5 bases). V shed 6 bases and J shed 2 bases, with 13 bases lying between them. This CDR3 region has 13 residues. CDR1 is DFQATT and CDR2 is SNEGSKA in the germline V gene (reference sequence). In DNA form, the CDR3 reads TGCAGTGCCCAGAGGGGCAGTAACACTGAAGCTTTCTTT. Translating it yields CSAQRGSNTEAFF.

The chain carries TRBV12-3 or TRBV12-4 and TRBJ2-7; D is uncertain. This CDR3 comprises 12 residues. Trimming pared 2 bases from V and 2 bases from J, leaving 4 bases between. The CDR3 spells CASSLSTYEQYF. The CDR3 DNA is TGTGCCAGCAGTTTAAGTACCTACGAGCAGTACTTC.

This clonotype was seen more than once but under ten times. V is TRBV28 and J is TRBJ2-5; maybe TRBD2 (6 bases). V dropped 8 bases and J dropped 5 bases, with 18 bases sitting between them. CDR1 is MDHEN, CDR2 SYDVKM, per germline. This CDR3 has 14 amino acids. The CDR3 protein is CASGGNNVGETQYF. The CDR3 bases are TGTGCCAGCGGCGGGAATAACGTGGGTGAGACCCAGTACTTC. The variable domain in full, completed from reference TRBV28 and TRBJ2-5, reads DVKVTQSSRYLVKRTGEKVFLECVQDMDHENMFWYRQDPGLGLRLIYFSYDVKMKEKGDIPEGYSVSREKKERFSLILESASTNQTSMYLCASGGNNVGETQYFGPGTRLLVL.

The table lists this clonotype with a few counts. V gene TRBV20-1 combines with J gene TRBJ2-7; TRBD2 aligns across 8 bases. The CDR3 spans 14 residues. In germline, CDR1 is DFQATT, CDR2 SNEGSKA (reference sequence). The V and J ends lost 2 bases and 5 bases, in that order; junction bases with no gene match: 8. CDR3 region: CSARSGRAFDEQYF. In DNA form, the CDR3 reads TGCAGTGCTAGATCCGGGAGGGCCTTCGACGAGCAGTACTTC.

This clonotype has at least ten counts. The gene calls are TRBV7-2 and TRBJ1-2; no clear D. Germline CDR1 and CDR2: SGHTA and FQGNSA. V gave up 5 bases and J gave up 3 bases, with 10 bases separating them. This CDR3 is built from 13 residues. This CDR3 reads CASSVDTDYGYTF. CDR3 DNA sequence: TGTGCCAGCAGCGTCGATACAGACTATGGCTACACCTTC.

This clonotype turned up a few times. The V gene is TRBV27, the J gene TRBJ1-5; the D is unclear. With 5 bases removed from V and 0 bases from J, the gap between germline ends came to 14 bases. CDR1 is MNHEY, CDR2 SMNVEV, per germline (reference sequence). The CDR3 runs to 16 residues. CDR3 residues: CASSPYRDFSNQPQHF. The DNA of the CDR3 is TGTGCCAGCAGTCCATATCGAGACTTTAGCAATCAGCCCCAGCATTTT.

This clonotype occurred many times. J is TRBJ2-7 and V is TRBV20-1, with 11 positions matching TRBD2. Germline V lookup: CDR1 DFQATT, CDR2 SNEGSKA (reference sequence). The trim removed 6 bases at V and 1 base at J, leaving 8 bases unmatched. The CDR3 has 15 residues. The CDR3 is CSARTSGLFSYEQYF. The CDR3 DNA follows: TGCAGTGCGCGGACTAGCGGGCTGTTTTCCTACGAGCAGTACTTC.

In its sample, this clonotype was seen many times. The V and J genes are TRBV5-1 and TRBJ1-2; 7 bases match TRBD1. CDR1 SGHRS and CDR2 YFSETQ come from the germline V gene. V dropped 1 base and J dropped 0; count of bases not matched to a gene: 6. The CDR3 loop spans 16 amino acids. CDR3 sequence: CASSLTGEGANYGYTF. The CDR3 DNA is TGCGCCAGCAGCTTGACAGGGGAAGGGGCTAACTATGGCTACACCTTC.

This clonotype was seen at least ten times. This chain uses TRBV11-2 with TRBJ2-7; TRBD1 agrees at 9 bases. Germline CDR1 and CDR2: SGHAT and FQNNGV. The CDR3 is 18 amino acids. The V and J ends lost 1 base and 4 bases, in that order; junction bases with no gene match: 14. This chain's CDR3 is CASSLVGTGSTFDYEQYF. CDR3 DNA sequence: TGTGCCAGCAGCTTAGTTGGGACAGGGTCCACTTTTGATTACGAGCAGTACTTC.